This TCR beta chain was obtained from a study of blood T cell repertoires in COVID-19. On the study more broadly: The analysed material was cDNA or gDNA that came from T cells, B-cell-depleted T cells, or PBMCs.

Method: immunoSEQ multiplex PCR; TCRdb's copy keeps in-frame clones and lacks some. The table has around 200,000 clones, roughly 87% seen once. This CDR3 is 13 amino acids long. Trimming cost V 6 bases and J 4 bases, with 12 bases left between them. Germline assignment: CDR1 SNHLY and CDR2 FYNNEI. This receptor was obtained from a woman in her thirties or forties with acute COVID-19. Material: PBMCs or T cells enriched from blood (not recorded which). The chain recombines TRBV2 with TRBJ1-2; D may be TRBD1 (5 bases). CDR3 sequence reads: CASRDTLGYGYTF. The CDR3 DNA follows: TGTGCCAGCAGGGACACCCTGGGCTATGGCTACACCTTC.